The subject of this entry is one T cell receptor beta chain. V was cut by 0 bases and J by 2 bases, with 9 bases left in between. Germline CDR1 SGDLS, CDR2 YYNGEE. This CDR3 has 14 amino acids. The data derive from a study of T cell changes during pregnancy in multiple sclerosis. TCRdb's copy holds only in-frame clones and misses some; the assay was immunoSEQ multiplex PCR. In the table there are approximately 79,000 clones, about 94% of which are singletons. The sequence was obtained from a female donor in good health, enrolled as a control in a pregnancy study. Sample: peripheral blood, taken in the second trimester of pregnancy. V and J are TRBV9 and TRBJ2-7, with D perhaps TRBD1 (5 bases). CDR3 loop: CASSVASTAYEQYF. CDR3 nucleotides: TGTGCCAGCAGCGTAGCTTCGACAGCCTACGAGCAGTACTTC. The whole variable domain, remainder taken from reference TRBV9 and TRBJ2-7, is DSGVTQTPKHLITATGQRVTLRCSPRSGDLSVYWYQQSLDQGLQFLIQYYNGEERAKGNILERFSAQQFPDLHSELNLSSLELGDSALYFCASSVASTAYEQYFGPGTRLTVT.